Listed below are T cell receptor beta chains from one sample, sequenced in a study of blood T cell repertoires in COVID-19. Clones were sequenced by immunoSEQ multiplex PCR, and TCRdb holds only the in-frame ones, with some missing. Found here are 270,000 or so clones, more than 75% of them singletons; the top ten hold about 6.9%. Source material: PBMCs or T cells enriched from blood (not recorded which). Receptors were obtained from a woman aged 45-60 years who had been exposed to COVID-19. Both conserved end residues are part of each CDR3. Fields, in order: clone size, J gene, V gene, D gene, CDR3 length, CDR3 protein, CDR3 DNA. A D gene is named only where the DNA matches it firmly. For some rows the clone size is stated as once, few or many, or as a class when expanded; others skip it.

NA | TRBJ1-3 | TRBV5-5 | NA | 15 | CASSARHRAENTIYF | TGTGCCAGCAGCGCCCGTCACAGGGCGGAAAACACCATATATTTT
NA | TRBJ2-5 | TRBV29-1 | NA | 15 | CSVGHQGLYQETQYF | TGCAGCGTTGGCCACCAGGGCCTGTACCAAGAGACCCAGTACTTC
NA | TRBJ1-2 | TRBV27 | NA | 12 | CASSSPGWGYTF | TGTGCCAGCAGTTCCCCAGGGTGGGGCTACACCTTC
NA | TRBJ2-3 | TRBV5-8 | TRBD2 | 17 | CASSLAGTSGPTDTQYF | TGTGCCAGCAGCTTGGCGGGGACTAGCGGGCCCACAGATACGCAGTATTTT
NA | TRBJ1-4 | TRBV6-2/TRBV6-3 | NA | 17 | CASSYSSGGGGVGKLFF | TGTGCCAGCAGTTACTCTTCAGGTGGAGGTGGCGTCGGAAAACTGTTTTTT
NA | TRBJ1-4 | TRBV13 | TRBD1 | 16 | CASSLDRGATNEKLFF | TGTGCCAGCAGCTTAGACAGGGGGGCAACTAATGAAAAACTGTTTTTT
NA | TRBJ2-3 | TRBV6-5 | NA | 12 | CASSPRPDTQYF | TGTGCCAGCAGTCCCCGTCCAGATACGCAGTATTTT
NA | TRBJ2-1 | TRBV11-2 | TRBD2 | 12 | CASSLGLAEQFF | TGTGCCAGCAGCCTCGGACTAGCGGAGCAGTTCTTC
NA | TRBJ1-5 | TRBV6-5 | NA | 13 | CASRKKGQEAQHF | TGTGCCAGCAGAAAAAAGGGGCAAGAGGCCCAGCATTTT
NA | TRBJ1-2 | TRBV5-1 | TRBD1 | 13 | CASSYDRVEGYTF | TGCGCCAGCAGCTACGACAGGGTGGAGGGCTACACCTTC
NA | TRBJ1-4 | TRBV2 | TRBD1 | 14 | CASSVKRDREKLFF | TGTGCCAGCAGTGTGAAGAGGGACAGGGAAAAACTGTTTTTT
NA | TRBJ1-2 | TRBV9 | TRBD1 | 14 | CASSPPGGAYGYTF | TGTGCCAGCAGCCCCCCAGGGGGAGCCTATGGCTACACCTTC
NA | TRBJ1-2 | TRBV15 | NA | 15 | CATSSTAITNYGYTF | TGTGCCACCAGCAGTACAGCTATCACTAACTATGGCTACACCTTC
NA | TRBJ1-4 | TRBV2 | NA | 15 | CASSEARGDNEKLFF | TGTGCCAGCAGTGAAGCTCGGGGGGATAATGAAAAACTGTTTTTT
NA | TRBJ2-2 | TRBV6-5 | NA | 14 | CASSFSGRSGELFF | TGTGCCAGCAGTTTTAGTGGTCGTTCCGGGGAGCTGTTTTTT
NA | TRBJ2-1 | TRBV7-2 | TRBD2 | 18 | CASSSGGTSGGRWNEQFF | TGTGCCAGCAGCTCGGGCGGGACTAGCGGGGGGCGTTGGAATGAGCAGTTCTTC
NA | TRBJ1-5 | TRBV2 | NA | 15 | CASRPSGGDNQPQHF | TGTGCCAGCAGGCCCTCGGGGGGCGATAATCAGCCCCAGCATTTT
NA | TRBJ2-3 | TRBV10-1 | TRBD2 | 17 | CASSESPSGGGTDTQYF | TGCGCCAGCAGTGAGTCTCCTAGCGGGGGAGGCACAGATACGCAGTATTTT
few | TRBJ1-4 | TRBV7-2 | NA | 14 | CASSQPQNQGKLFF | TGTGCCAGCAGCCAACCACAAAACCAGGGAAAACTGTTTTTT
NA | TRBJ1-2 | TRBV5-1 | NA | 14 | CASSLNSALYGYTF | TGCGCCAGCAGCTTGAATTCAGCGCTTTATGGCTACACCTTC
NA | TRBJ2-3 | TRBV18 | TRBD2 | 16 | CASSFKMGTSPDTQYF | TGTGCCAGCTCCTTCAAAATGGGGACTAGCCCAGATACGCAGTATTTT
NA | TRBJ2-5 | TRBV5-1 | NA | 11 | CASSHKETQYF | TGCGCCAGCAGTCACAAAGAGACCCAGTACTTC
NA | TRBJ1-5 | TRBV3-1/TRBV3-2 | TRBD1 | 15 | CASSQDRAGNQPQHF | TGTGCCAGCAGCCAGGACAGGGCGGGCAATCAGCCCCAGCATTTT
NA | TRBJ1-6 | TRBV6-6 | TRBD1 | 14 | CASRGGQGGSPLHF | TGTGCCAGCAGGGGTGGACAGGGGGGTTCACCCCTCCACTTT
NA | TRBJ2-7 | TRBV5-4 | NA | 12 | CASSLQGGEQYF | TGTGCCAGCAGCCTTCAGGGTGGCGAGCAGTACTTC
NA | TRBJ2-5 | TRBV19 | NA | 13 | CASSSDSQETQYF | TGTGCCAGTAGTTCGGACAGCCAAGAGACCCAGTACTTC
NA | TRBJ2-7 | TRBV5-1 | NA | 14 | CASSLTRSTYEQYF | TGCGCCAGCAGCCTGACTAGATCAACATACGAGCAGTACTTC
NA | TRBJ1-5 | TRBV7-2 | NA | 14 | CASSLSGTLVTQHF | TGTGCCAGCAGTTTGTCCGGGACTTTAGTTACCCAGCATTTT
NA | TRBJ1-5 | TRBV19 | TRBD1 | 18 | CASNGDRGLPTLNQPQHF | TGTGCCAGTAATGGGGACAGGGGACTGCCGACCCTCAATCAGCCCCAGCATTTT
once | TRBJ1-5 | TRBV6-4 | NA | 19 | CASSDSVRDPGNWNQPQHF | TGTGCCAGCAGTGACAGCGTCAGGGATCCAGGCAATTGGAATCAGCCCCAGCATTTT
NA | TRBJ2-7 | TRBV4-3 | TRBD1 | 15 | CASSQDRTGSYEQYF | TGCGCCAGCAGCCAAGATAGGACAGGGTCCTACGAGCAGTACTTC
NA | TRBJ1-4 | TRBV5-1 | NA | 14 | CASSLDWGVEKLFF | TGCGCCAGCAGCTTGGATTGGGGGGTTGAAAAACTGTTTTTT
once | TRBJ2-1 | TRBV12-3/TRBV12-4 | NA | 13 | CASSPRGANEQFF | TGTGCCAGCAGTCCCCGGGGGGCCAATGAGCAGTTCTTC
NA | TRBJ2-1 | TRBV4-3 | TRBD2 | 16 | CASSREPSGGYHEQFF | TGCGCCAGCAGCCGGGAACCTAGCGGGGGGTATCATGAGCAGTTCTTC
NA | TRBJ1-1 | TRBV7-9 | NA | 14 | CASSLAGRNTEAFF | TGTGCCAGCAGCTTAGCAGGGAGGAACACTGAAGCTTTCTTT
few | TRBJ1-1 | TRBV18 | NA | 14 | CASSPETANTEAFF | TGTGCCAGCTCGCCCGAAACAGCTAACACTGAAGCTTTCTTT
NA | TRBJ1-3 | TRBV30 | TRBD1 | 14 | CAWRGDRGGNTIYF | TGTGCCTGGAGGGGGGACAGGGGAGGAAACACCATATATTTT
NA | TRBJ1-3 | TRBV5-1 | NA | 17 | CASSLVGRGFSGNTIYF | TGCGCCAGCAGCTTGGTTGGCAGGGGCTTCTCTGGAAACACCATATATTTT
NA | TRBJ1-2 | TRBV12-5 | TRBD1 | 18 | CASGLNPQGQAGNYGYTF | TGTGCTAGTGGTTTGAACCCCCAGGGACAGGCTGGAAACTATGGCTACACCTTC
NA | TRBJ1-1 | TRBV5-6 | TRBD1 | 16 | CASSFREGAFNTEAFF | TGTGCCAGCAGTTTCCGCGAGGGGGCATTTAACACTGAAGCTTTCTTT
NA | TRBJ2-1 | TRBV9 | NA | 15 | CASSARGSRFDEQFF | TGTGCCAGCAGCGCTAGGGGGTCAAGATTCGATGAGCAGTTCTTC
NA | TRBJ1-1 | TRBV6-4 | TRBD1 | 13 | CASSPDRGREAFF | TGTGCCAGCAGCCCGGACAGGGGGCGAGAAGCTTTCTTT
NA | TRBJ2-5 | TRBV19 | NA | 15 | CASSPPGSGTKTQYF | TGTGCCAGTAGCCCACCCGGGTCAGGGACAAAGACCCAGTACTTC
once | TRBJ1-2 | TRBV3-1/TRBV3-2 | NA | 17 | CASSPRGLLGANYGYTF | TGTGCCAGCAGCCCCAGGGGTTTACTGGGAGCTAACTATGGCTACACCTTC
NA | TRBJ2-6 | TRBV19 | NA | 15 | CASSRGVLGANVLTF | TGTGCCAGTAGTAGGGGGGTCTTGGGGGCCAACGTCCTGACTTTC
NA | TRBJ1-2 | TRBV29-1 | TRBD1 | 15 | CSVEEQGRIFYGYTF | TGCAGCGTTGAAGAACAGGGGAGGATCTTCTATGGCTACACCTTC
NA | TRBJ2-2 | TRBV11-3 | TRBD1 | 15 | CASSPQGGNTGELFF | TGTGCCAGCAGCCCCCAAGGGGGCAACACCGGGGAGCTGTTTTTT
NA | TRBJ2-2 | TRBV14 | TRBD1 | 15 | CASSPIGTVTGELFF | TGTGCCAGCAGCCCAATCGGGACAGTCACCGGGGAGCTGTTTTTT